The next 32 T cell receptor beta chains were all read from a single sample in a study of T cell responses to AZD1222 COVID-19 vaccine. Repertoires were generated with immunoSEQ multiplex PCR, while TCRdb's copy carries only in-frame clones and drops some. Of around 71,000 clones in the sample, about 80% were seen once. The sequencing here drew on peripheral blood, taken 28 days after the second AZD1222 dose. These receptors all come from an adult who received the AZD1222 COVID-19 vaccine.

This clone was recorded a few times. This CDR3 is CASSRFGLAGGSSSYEQYF. CDR3 in DNA: TGTGCCAGCAGCAGATTCGGACTAGCGGGGGGGTCCAGCTCCTACGAGCAGTACTTC. This chain links TRBV3-1 (or the pseudogene TRBV3-2) with TRBJ2-7, with 15 bases identical to TRBD2. Germline V CDR1 and CDR2: LGHDT, YNNKEL (reference sequence). The J segment lost 0 bases and the V segment lost 5 bases, leaving 11 bases of the junction unmatched. This CDR3 contains 19 residues.

This chain links TRBV6-2 or TRBV6-3 with TRBJ2-2; D is unresolved. CDR3 length: 13 residues. The germline V gene has CDR1 MNHEY and CDR2 SVGEGT. Trimming left V 1 base short and J 2 bases short, with 2 bases between. The CDR3 bases are TGTGCCAGCAGTTACTTTAACACCGGGGAGCTGTTTTTT. This codes for CASSYFNTGELFF.

The rearrangement links TRBV30 to TRBJ2-7; 10 bases are shared with TRBD2. CDR1 GTSNPN and CDR2 SVGIG come from the germline V gene (reference sequence). The junction had 2 bases not matched to a gene; V was cut back by 2 bases and J by 7 bases. The CDR3 extends over 12 amino acids. CDR3 DNA: TGTGCCTGGAGTAGCGGGGGGGCAGAGCAGTACTTC. Its translation is CAWSSGGAEQYF.

The J gene is TRBJ1-4, the V gene TRBV10-3; a weak D match, TRBD1 (5 bases). Trimming left V 2 bases short and J 4 bases short, with 11 bases between. The CDR3 extends over 15 amino acids. Germline CDR1 ENHRY, CDR2 SYGVKD. The CDR3 reads CAISEQAGLNEKLFF. CDR3 in DNA: TGTGCCATCAGTGAGCAGGCAGGGCTTAATGAAAAACTGTTTTTT.

In nucleotides, the CDR3 is TGTGCCAGCAGCACAGGGAGGGGGTCGACTAGCGTAGAGACCCAGTACTTC. Translating it yields CASSTGRGSTSVETQYF. V and J are TRBV9 and TRBJ2-5; TRBD2 matches at 8 bases. CDR1 is SGDLS and CDR2 is YYNGEE in the germline V gene. The J segment lost 4 bases and the V segment lost 4 bases, leaving 15 bases of the junction unmatched. This CDR3 comprises 17 residues.

V usage is TRBV18 and J usage is TRBJ2-6; no clear D. The CDR3 totals 14 residues. V lost 4 bases and J lost 4, with 8 bases in between. Per the germline V gene, CDR1 is KGHSH and CDR2 is LQKENI. The CDR3 loop is CASSQLVGANVLTF. The CDR3 nucleotides read TGTGCCAGCTCACAGTTAGTAGGGGCCAACGTCCTGACTTTC.

J is TRBJ2-1 and V is TRBV20-1, with 7 bases identical to TRBD2. Germline trimming cut 3 bases from V and 7 bases from J; bases unmatched to any gene: 9. The CDR3 is 14 amino acids. Looked up from germline, CDR1 is DFQATT and CDR2 is SNEGSKA (reference sequence). CDR3 in amino acids: CSASLGGILNEQFF. The CDR3, as DNA: TGCAGTGCTAGTTTGGGGGGGATCTTAAATGAGCAGTTCTTC.

The DNA of the CDR3 is TGTGCCAGCAGCGTGGGGGCAGGCTACGAGCAGTACTTC. Translating it yields CASSVGAGYEQYF. The chain uses TRBV12-3 or TRBV12-4 and TRBJ2-7, with D possibly TRBD1 on 6 matching bases. The length of the CDR3 is 13 residues. Trimming stripped 6 bases from V and 3 bases from J, with 12 bases between.

The chain has TRBV30 and TRBJ2-2, with 7 bases lining up with TRBD1. Germline V CDR1 and CDR2: GTSNPN, SVGIG (reference sequence). The CDR3 sequence is 15 residues long. V dropped 5 bases and J dropped 4; count of bases not matched to a gene: 10. CDR3 DNA sequence: TGTGCCTGGGACAACGGGGCAGGGGGCACCGGGGAGCTGTTTTTT. It encodes CAWDNGAGGTGELFF.

The chain links TRBV3-1 (or the pseudogene TRBV3-2) to TRBJ2-1, with unresolved D. Germline V gene data show CDR1 as LGHDT and CDR2 as YNNKEL (reference sequence). The CDR3 extends over 12 amino acids. V lost 2 bases and J lost 10, with 9 bases in between. This CDR3 is CASSQNSLEQFF. The CDR3 region has the DNA TGTGCCAGCAGCCAAAACTCCCTCGAGCAGTTCTTC.

CDR3 protein: CASSPLPPQGNNQPQHF. As DNA, the CDR3 is TGTGCCAGCTCACCACTTCCTCCGCAGGGGAACAATCAGCCCCAGCATTTT. V and J are TRBV18 and TRBJ1-5, with D possibly matching TRBD1 (6 bases). V lost 1 base to trimming and J lost 3 bases, with 16 bases between them. Germline-derived CDR1 and CDR2 are KGHSH and LQKENI. CDR3 length equals 17 residues. The whole variable domain, remainder taken from reference TRBV18 and TRBJ1-5, is NAGVMQNPRHLVRRRGQEARLRCSPMKGHSHVYWYRQLPEEGLKFMVYLQKENIIDESGMPKERFSAEFPKEGPSILRIQQVVRGDSAAYFCASSPLPPQGNNQPQHFGDGTRLSIL.

This clone came up once. The DNA of the CDR3 is TGTGCCAGCAGCGTAGCTGGCAGGGCCGACTCTGGAAACACCATATATTTT. It is translated as CASSVAGRADSGNTIYF. This sequence joins TRBV9 and TRBJ1-3, with D possibly matching TRBD1 (5 bases). In germline, CDR1 is SGDLS, CDR2 YYNGEE. CDR3 length equals 17 residues. V was trimmed by 0 bases and J by 0 bases, leaving 13 bases between them.

The chain joins TRBV6-2 or TRBV6-3 to TRBJ1-1; 7 bases agree with TRBD1. V lost 0 bases, J lost 4 bases, and 8 bases stayed unmatched. CDR3 length equals 16 residues. Germline V gene lookup returns CDR1 MNHEY and CDR2 SVGEGT. In DNA form, the CDR3 reads TGTGCCAGCAGTTACTCGTTCAGGGGGTGGAGCACTGAAGCTTTCTTT. The encoded protein is CASSYSFRGWSTEAFF.

V and J are TRBV5-6 and TRBJ1-5; 9 bases fit TRBD1. Germline assignment: CDR1 SGHDT and CDR2 YYEEEE. V shed 2 bases and J 5 bases; nucleotides not matched to a gene: 5. The CDR3 loop spans 15 amino acids. CDR3 protein: CASSFGQGIDQPQHF. Here the CDR3 DNA reads TGTGCCAGCAGCTTTGGACAGGGGATCGATCAGCCCCAGCATTTT.

This clone was detected only once. The V and J genes are TRBV4-1 and TRBJ1-5; 8 bases agree with TRBD1. J gave up 4 bases and V 2 bases, and 7 bases lay outside the gene matches. The CDR3 runs to 16 residues. The germline V gene encodes CDR1 MGHRA and CDR2 YSYEKL. The CDR3: CASSQSPDRGNQPQHF. CDR3 in DNA: TGCGCCAGCAGCCAATCTCCTGACAGGGGAAATCAGCCCCAGCATTTT.

This clone appeared a few times. The chain is built from TRBV6-1 and TRBJ2-7; 14 positions match TRBD2. Germline CDR1 and CDR2: MNHNS and SASEGT. V was pared by 1 base and J by 3 bases, with 5 bases of the junction left unmatched. The CDR3 spans 17 residues. The CDR3 sequence is CASSEGGLAGVYYEQYF. The CDR3, as DNA: TGTGCCAGCAGTGAAGGGGGACTAGCGGGGGTATACTACGAGCAGTACTTC.

This clone appeared a single time. V usage is TRBV3-1 (or the pseudogene TRBV3-2) and J usage is TRBJ2-3; TRBD2 aligns across 7 bases. The CDR3 is 15 residues long. The junction had 1 base not matched to a gene; V was cut back by 1 base and J by 0 bases. Germline CDR1 and CDR2: LGHDT and YNNKEL (reference sequence). The chain's CDR3 is CASSQASGSTDTQYF. CDR3 in DNA: TGTGCCAGCAGCCAAGCTAGCGGAAGCACAGATACGCAGTATTTT.

Here the CDR3 reads CASSKRQGSYNEQFF. The CDR3 DNA sequence: TGTGCCAGCAGCAAACGACAGGGGTCCTACAATGAGCAGTTCTTC. The gene calls are TRBV9 and TRBJ2-1, with 8 bases that match TRBD1. Germline V gene data show CDR1 as SGDLS and CDR2 as YYNGEE. Trimming removed 4 bases from V and 1 base from J; junction bases left unmatched: 4. The CDR3 consists of 15 residues.

The chain links TRBV6-4 to TRBJ2-3; 14 bases align to TRBD2. With 0 bases clipped from V and 4 bases from J, the junction kept 0 bases outside the gene matches. This CDR3 region has 16 residues. Germline CDR1 MRHNA, CDR2 SNTAGT. CDR3: CASSDSTSGGADTQYF. In nucleotides, the CDR3 is TGTGCCAGCAGTGACTCGACTAGCGGGGGGGCAGATACGCAGTATTTT.

The genes are TRBV10-1 and TRBJ1-6, with D unresolved. Germline-derived CDR1 and CDR2 are WNHNN and SYGVQD (reference sequence). This CDR3 has 13 amino acids. V was shortened by 5 bases and J by 8 bases, with 10 bases between the two germline ends. The CDR3 region is CASSSDLDSPLHF. CDR3 DNA: TGCGCCAGCAGTAGCGACTTGGATTCACCCCTCCACTTT.

CDR3 in DNA: TGTGCCAGCAGCTTTTTTAGTGATGAAAAACTGTTTTTT. Amino acid sequence: CASSFFSDEKLFF. V usage is TRBV7-9 and J usage is TRBJ1-4; the D is unclear. CDR1 is SEHNR, CDR2 FQNEAQ, per germline (reference sequence). The germline V and J ends were trimmed by 3 bases and 6 bases, with 8 bases remaining between them. This CDR3 is built from 13 residues.

CDR3 in DNA: TGCAGCGTTGAAGACTGGAGGGGAAATGAGCAGTTCTTC. Translated: CSVEDWRGNEQFF. V gene TRBV29-1 combines with J gene TRBJ2-1; TRBD2 is a possible D gene (6 bases). Germline CDR1 and CDR2: SQVTM and ANQGSEA. The CDR3 has 13 residues. V gave up 0 bases and J gave up 7 bases, with 10 bases separating them.

This clone was seen just once. V usage is TRBV5-4 and J usage is TRBJ2-7; D uncertain. CDR3 size: 12 residues. The germline V gene encodes CDR1 SGHNT and CDR2 YYREEE (reference sequence). V was cut by 2 bases and J by 2 bases, with 5 bases left in between. Here the CDR3 reads CASSFTTYEQYF. CDR3 coding DNA: TGTGCCAGCAGCTTTACTACCTACGAGCAGTACTTC.

V is TRBV7-9 and J is TRBJ2-7; D uncertain. Trimming cost V 4 bases and J 4 bases, with 11 bases left between them. Germline lookup yields CDR1 SEHNR and CDR2 FQNEAQ (reference sequence). The CDR3 is 13 residues long. This CDR3 is CASSSQLTYEQYF. DNA for the CDR3: TGTGCCAGCAGCTCACAGCTCACTTACGAGCAGTACTTC.

This chain uses TRBV7-8 with TRBJ2-3; 7 bases are shared with TRBD2. The CDR3 has 14 amino acids. V lost 6 bases, J lost 6 bases, and 9 bases stayed unmatched. Germline lookup yields CDR1 SGHVS and CDR2 FQNEAQ. The CDR3 sequence is CASRTSRFGDTQYF. In DNA form, the CDR3 reads TGTGCCAGCAGGACTAGCCGGTTCGGGGATACGCAGTATTTT.

The V and J genes are TRBV7-8 and TRBJ1-2; D is undetermined. The V gene lost 2 bases and the J gene lost 0 bases, with 13 bases spanning the gap. CDR1 is SGHVS and CDR2 is FQNEAQ in the germline V gene. The CDR3 sequence is 16 residues long. As DNA, the CDR3 is TGTGCCAGCAGCTTATTTCGGGCGGCAGCTAACTATGGCTACACCTTC. It is translated as CASSLFRAAANYGYTF.

This clone has just one count. The chain is built from TRBV6-5 and TRBJ1-4, with 8 nucleotides matching TRBD1. The CDR3 length is 13 residues. Germline-derived CDR1 and CDR2 are MNHEY and SVGAGI. The trim removed 4 bases at V and 11 bases at J, leaving 6 bases unmatched. CDR3 nucleotide sequence: TGTGCCAGCAGTTCCAGGGGACAGGCGAAACTGTTTTTT. Residues: CASSSRGQAKLFF.

This clone has only one observation. The rearrangement links TRBV28 to TRBJ1-2, with 7 bases lining up with TRBD1. Germline lookup yields CDR1 MDHEN and CDR2 SYDVKM. The CDR3 has 17 residues. Germline trimming cut 3 bases from V and 7 bases from J; bases unmatched to any gene: 17. The CDR3 is CASSLPGDRGVILGYTF. CDR3 nucleotides: TGTGCCAGCAGTTTGCCCGGGGACAGAGGCGTCATACTTGGCTACACCTTC.

This clone was detected once. V usage is TRBV6-2 or TRBV6-3 and J usage is TRBJ1-2; D is uncertain. The germline V and J ends were trimmed by 2 bases and 1 base, with 5 bases remaining between them. This CDR3 contains 13 residues. Germline CDR1 MNHEY, CDR2 SVGEGT. The CDR3 loop is CASSYGINYGYTF. The CDR3 coding sequence is TGTGCCAGCAGTTACGGGATTAACTATGGCTACACCTTC.

This chain joins TRBV3-1 (or the pseudogene TRBV3-2) and TRBJ2-3, with D tentatively TRBD1 or TRBD2 (7 bases each). This CDR3 comprises 18 residues. Germline V gives CDR1 LGHDT, CDR2 YNNKEL (reference sequence). V was shortened by 0 bases and J by 3 bases, with 19 bases between the two germline ends. CDR3 coding DNA: TGTGCCAGCAGCCAAGATCCGTGGGAGGGGGCCCGGACAGATACGCAGTATTTT. Its protein is CASSQDPWEGARTDTQYF.

This sequence joins TRBV6-5 and TRBJ1-2; 8 bases match TRBD1. The J segment lost 3 bases and the V segment lost 1 base, leaving 4 bases of the junction unmatched. The CDR3 covers 15 residues. Germline-derived CDR1 and CDR2 are MNHEY and SVGAGI. Written as DNA, the CDR3 is TGTGCCAGCAGTTACTACCCAGGGGGCTACTATGGCTACACCTTC. This gives the protein CASSYYPGGYYGYTF.

This chain links TRBV7-9 with TRBJ2-7, with a weak D call TRBD1 (5 bases). Germline-derived CDR1 and CDR2 are SEHNR and FQNEAQ (reference sequence). V lost 1 base to trimming and J lost 2 bases, with 15 bases between them. The CDR3 has 16 amino acids. The chain's CDR3 is CASSLEPGSGTYEQYF. CDR3 nucleotides: TGTGCCAGCAGCTTAGAACCAGGTTCAGGGACCTACGAGCAGTACTTC.